Following are 29 T cell receptor beta chains from one sample sequenced in a study of T-cell memory formation after mild COVID-19. TCRdb redid the calling of the 5' RACE reads with MiXCR, one entry per CDR3 protein. The sample has roughly 620,000 distinct CDR3 sequences, around 17% seen once. Source material: PBMCs or a T cell subset sorted from them (not recorded which). The source is an adult woman who had mild COVID-19 (a few samples of this study predate the infection). Cell type and time point are not known.

The chain has TRBV12-3 or TRBV12-4 and TRBJ1-6; no clear D. The CDR3 has 16 amino acids. Deletions cut 6 bases from V and 0 bases from J, with 12 bases between. The CDR3 DNA is TGTGCCAGCAGGAGAGGACCGAGCTCCTATAATTCACCCCTCCACTTT. Its translation: CASRRGPSSYNSPLHF.

In DNA form, the CDR3 reads TGTGCCAGCAGTCCAGGGACTAGCGGGAGGGGCGAGCAGTACTTC. Translating it yields CASSPGTSGRGEQYF. The gene calls are TRBV27 and TRBJ2-7, with 16 bases that match TRBD2. V lost 5 bases and J lost 6; bases outside the gene matches: 4. This CDR3 spans 15 amino acids. Germline CDR1 MNHEY, CDR2 SMNVEV (reference sequence).

The CDR3 DNA sequence: TGTGCCAGCAGTCCTTACTTCGGACAAGGCGAGACCCAGTACTTC. Amino acids: CASSPYFGQGETQYF. The chain combines TRBV27 with TRBJ2-5; D possibly corresponds to TRBD1 (5 bases). Germline V gives CDR1 MNHEY, CDR2 SMNVEV (reference sequence). The length of the CDR3 is 15 residues. Trimming shortened V by 5 bases and J by 5 bases, and 18 bases separated the two germline ends.

This chain uses TRBV2 with TRBJ2-7; 10 bases line up with TRBD1. CDR3 size: 15 residues. CDR1 and CDR2 from the germline V gene are SNHLY and FYNNEI. V was clipped by 5 bases and J by 1 base; unmatched bases: 5. CDR3 amino acids: CASSTGTGASYEQYF. Here the CDR3 DNA reads TGTGCCAGCAGTACCGGGACAGGGGCATCCTACGAGCAGTACTTC.

The table lists this clonotype with a few counts. CDR3 sequence: CASSLVGLADTYEQYF. The CDR3 coding sequence is TGTGCCAGCAGCTTAGTCGGACTAGCGGATACCTACGAGCAGTACTTC. This chain connects TRBV7-6 to TRBJ2-7, with 10 bases identical to TRBD2. Germline V gene sequence: CDR1 SGHVS, CDR2 FNYEAQ. V lost 1 base, J lost 2 bases, and 5 bases stayed unmatched. This CDR3 has 16 residues.

The chain links TRBV6-5 to TRBJ2-1; D is perhaps TRBD1 (7 bases). CDR1 MNHEY and CDR2 SVGAGI come from the germline V gene. The CDR3 has 17 amino acids. Between the trimmed V and J ends, which lost 0 bases and 6 bases, there was a span of 18 bases. The DNA for the CDR3 is TGTGCCAGCAGTTACTCGTTTAGGTCAGGGGGGATCAATGAGCAGTTCTTC. It translates to CASSYSFRSGGINEQFF.

The DNA for the CDR3 is TGTGCCAGCAGCTTGCCCGAATCAGACAGGGGTCACGGAAACACCATATATTTT. This gives the protein CASSLPESDRGHGNTIYF. This rearrangement joins TRBV7-3 to TRBJ1-3, with 8 bases identical to TRBD1. Germline V gives CDR1 SGHTA, CDR2 FQGTGA. Trimming at V came to 3 bases and at J to 4 bases, leaving 14 bases not matched to a gene. The CDR3 runs to 18 residues.

This clonotype was observed a handful of times. The chain links TRBV3-1 to TRBJ1-1; D is uncertain. Germline V gene sequence: CDR1 LGHDT, CDR2 YNNKEL (reference sequence). The CDR3 is 14 amino acids. Trimming took off 3 bases at V and 2 bases at J, with 10 bases between the two ends. CDR3 in DNA: TGTGCCAGCAGCCACCCCAATGAAAACACTGAAGCTTTCTTT. Its translation is CASSHPNENTEAFF.

The CDR3 here is CASIFMSGTKQFF. The DNA of the CDR3 is TGTGCCAGCATTTTCATGAGCGGGACAAAGCAGTTCTTC. V is TRBV5-6 and J is TRBJ2-1; TRBD2 might be the D (7 bases). The V end lost 6 bases, the J end lost 11 bases, and 18 bases lay between the germline ends. The length of the CDR3 is 13 residues. The germline V gene has CDR1 SGHDT and CDR2 YYEEEE.

This clonotype was recorded a few times. The V gene is TRBV12-3 or TRBV12-4, the J gene TRBJ2-2; D is ambiguous. Trimming removed 6 bases at V and 6 bases at J, with 11 bases between. The CDR3 spans 13 residues. For the CDR3, the DNA is TGTGCCAGCAGCCCCAGCGAGGCCGGGGAGCTGTTTTTT. Translated: CASSPSEAGELFF.

This clonotype was seen only a few times. This chain joins TRBV10-3 and TRBJ2-2, with TRBD2 matching 7 bases. This CDR3 region has 14 residues. J gave up 4 bases and V 7 bases, and 6 bases lay outside the gene matches. Per the germline V gene, CDR1 is ENHRY and CDR2 is SYGVKD. CDR3 protein: CAIKRGWSTGELFF. The DNA of the CDR3 is TGTGCCATCAAGCGGGGATGGAGCACCGGGGAGCTGTTTTTT.

The rearrangement uses TRBV7-6 and TRBJ1-2; 7 bases map to TRBD1. The CDR3 runs to 15 residues. Germline CDR1 and CDR2: SGHVS and FNYEAQ. Trimming took 2 bases from V and 3 from J; bases not matched to a gene: 6. The CDR3 region has the DNA TGTGCCAGCAGCTTACAGGTGACAGGGCACTATGGCTACACCTTC. Translated: CASSLQVTGHYGYTF.

This clonotype was counted between two and nine times. J is TRBJ2-1 and V is TRBV24-1; tentative D call: TRBD2 (5 bases). The V gene's germline CDR1 is KGHDR and CDR2 SFDVKD. The CDR3 contains 12 residues. The V end was cut by 7 bases, the J end by 8 bases, with 11 bases between. The CDR3 protein is CATSQREYEQFF. The DNA of the CDR3 is TGTGCCACCAGCCAAAGGGAGTATGAGCAGTTCTTC.

The rearrangement joins TRBV25-1 to TRBJ2-7; 7 bases are a match to TRBD1. V trimming: 4 bases; J trimming: 7 bases; junction bases outside the gene matches: 4. The CDR3 totals 12 residues. Looked up from germline, CDR1 is MGHDK and CDR2 is SYGVNS. This chain's CDR3 is CASSGTGVEQYF. The DNA of the CDR3 is TGTGCCAGCAGTGGAACAGGGGTGGAGCAGTACTTC.

The chain recombines TRBV5-1 with TRBJ2-3; D may be TRBD1 (5 bases). The CDR3 runs 18 residues. Germline V gene lookup returns CDR1 SGHRS and CDR2 YFSETQ. V was pared by 0 bases and J by 2 bases, with 19 bases between. CDR3 sequence (DNA): TGCGCCAGCAGCTTGGCCATTTGGTCACAGGCCACCACAGATACGCAGTATTTT. This gives the protein CASSLAIWSQATTDTQYF.

CDR3 sequence reads: CASSPQGVGQPQHF. The CDR3 DNA reads TGTGCCAGCAGCCCACAGGGCGTCGGGCAGCCCCAGCATTTT. The chain uses TRBV7-9 and TRBJ1-5; weak D call: TRBD1 (6 bases). CDR3 length equals 14 residues. Germline V gene data show CDR1 as SEHNR and CDR2 as FQNEAQ (reference sequence). V lost 5 bases and J 7 bases, leaving 15 bases between the germline ends.

In its sample, this clonotype was seen a few times. Because the CDR3's place on the DNA is in doubt, the DNA is left out and the CDR3 is given as listed by TCRdb. This chain connects TRBV11-3 to TRBJ2-2; the D call TRBD1 from the table was never checked on the DNA. A total of 17 residues make up the CDR3, ends included. Germline V lookup: CDR1 SGHNT, CDR2 YENEEA. CDR3 loop: CASSLTGIGSAPGSCFF.

V usage is TRBV29-1 and J usage is TRBJ1-1, with 7 bases lining up with TRBD1. Germline V gene data show CDR1 as SQVTM and CDR2 as ANQGSEA. J gave up 1 base and V 7 bases, and 3 bases lay outside the gene matches. This CDR3 comprises 12 residues. The CDR3 DNA reads as TGCAGCGCGTACAGGGGGAACACTGAAGCTTTCTTT. It is translated as CSAYRGNTEAFF.

There are a few counts of this clonotype. The chain employs TRBV15 and TRBJ2-7; no clear D. Between the trimmed V and J ends, which lost 5 bases and 0 bases, there was a span of 11 bases. Per germline, CDR1 LNHNV and CDR2 YYDKDF (reference sequence). This CDR3 is built from 14 residues. The CDR3 protein is CATSGRGVSYEQYF. The CDR3 coding sequence is TGTGCCACCAGCGGAAGAGGCGTCTCCTACGAGCAGTACTTC.

The chain carries TRBV2 and TRBJ2-5; 11 bases are a match to TRBD1. The CDR3 loop spans 16 amino acids. CDR1 is SNHLY and CDR2 is FYNNEI in the germline V gene. The ends lost 10 bases at V and 5 bases at J; junction bases unmatched: 15. The CDR3 reads CATLAAGTGGLETQYF. CDR3 sequence (DNA): TGTGCCACCCTAGCGGCCGGGACAGGGGGTTTGGAGACCCAGTACTTC.

V usage is TRBV5-1 and J usage is TRBJ1-1; the D gene is possibly TRBD1 (5 bases). Trimming pared 3 bases from V and 6 bases from J, leaving 15 bases between. The CDR3 is 14 amino acids. The germline CDR1 and CDR2 sequences are SGHRS and YFSETQ. The CDR3, as DNA: TGCGCCAGCAGCTCAGGGAGCGAGTTTGCTGAAGCTTTCTTT. Its protein is CASSSGSEFAEAFF.

This clonotype was seen only a few times. The chain links TRBV12-3 or TRBV12-4 to TRBJ2-1, with 9 bases fitting TRBD2. J gave up 7 bases and V 5 bases, and 12 bases lay outside the gene matches. The CDR3 extends over 16 amino acids. CDR3 bases: TGTGCCAGCAGTACCCCGGAGTCTAGCGGGATAAATGAGCAGTTCTTC. It is translated as CASSTPESSGINEQFF.

CDR3 amino acids: CAWTQDPNTEAFF. The CDR3 bases are TGTGCCTGGACCCAGGACCCGAACACTGAAGCTTTCTTT. V and J are TRBV30 and TRBJ1-1; no clear D. V was shortened by 4 bases and J by 1 base, with 10 bases between the two germline ends. The CDR3 consists of 13 residues. The germline V gene has CDR1 GTSNPN and CDR2 SVGIG (reference sequence).

J is TRBJ1-3 and V is TRBV2, with unresolved D. The CDR3 sequence is 16 residues long. The V gene lost 1 base and the J gene lost 4 bases, with 14 bases spanning the gap. Germline CDR1 and CDR2: SNHLY and FYNNEI. CDR3 sequence reads: CASSEGSIDLGNTIYF. The CDR3 DNA reads as TGTGCCAGCAGTGAAGGCTCTATCGATTTGGGAAACACCATATATTTT. Together with reference TRBV2 and TRBJ1-3, the CDR3 gives the full variable domain: EPEVTQTPSHQVTQMGQEVILRCVPISNHLYFYWYRQILGQKVEFLVSFYNNEISEKSEIFDDQFSVERPDGSNFTLKIRSTKLEDSAMYFCASSEGSIDLGNTIYFGEGSWLTVV.

This clonotype has more than one count but fewer than ten. The chain links TRBV9 to TRBJ2-3; possibly TRBD2 for D (6 bases). The CDR3 contains 15 residues. Germline loops: CDR1 SGDLS, CDR2 YYNGEE. Trimming cost V 0 bases and J 2 bases, with 10 bases left between them. The CDR3 region is CASSVVGTHTDTQYF. The CDR3 bases are TGTGCCAGCAGCGTAGTGGGGACTCACACAGATACGCAGTATTTT. The full variable domain, its missing parts supplied by reference TRBV9 and TRBJ2-3, is DSGVTQTPKHLITATGQRVTLRCSPRSGDLSVYWYQQSLDQGLQFLIQYYNGEERAKGNILERFSAQQFPDLHSELNLSSLELGDSALYFCASSVVGTHTDTQYFGPGTRLTVL.

The V gene is TRBV25-1, the J gene TRBJ2-3; D remains ambiguous. CDR3 size: 13 residues. Looked up from germline, CDR1 is MGHDK and CDR2 is SYGVNS. V was shortened by 4 bases and J by 0 bases, with 5 bases between the two germline ends. CDR3 region: CASSADSTDTQYF. Here the CDR3 DNA reads TGTGCCAGCAGTGCCGACAGCACAGATACGCAGTATTTT.

This rearrangement joins TRBV12-3 or TRBV12-4 to TRBJ2-1, with a possible D match to TRBD2 (7 bases). CDR3 size: 16 residues. V was pared by 7 bases and J by 7 bases, with 23 bases between. DNA of the CDR3: TGTGCCAGCACCCCCGGGGGGCTAGGGGCGAGGAATGAGCAGTTCTTC. This sequence encodes CASTPGGLGARNEQFF.

The chain employs TRBV12-3 or TRBV12-4 and TRBJ2-1; D possibly corresponds to TRBD1 (5 bases). The CDR3 spans 11 residues. Trimming stripped 3 bases from V and 11 bases from J, with 8 bases between. This chain's CDR3 is CASSFTGQQFF. In DNA form, the CDR3 reads TGTGCCAGCAGTTTCACAGGACAGCAGTTCTTC.

This clonotype was found a few times. This chain connects TRBV18 to TRBJ2-1; maybe TRBD1 (5 bases). CDR3 length: 13 residues. V lost 5 bases to trimming and J lost 7 bases, with 12 bases between them. Germline V gene sequence: CDR1 KGHSH, CDR2 LQKENI. In DNA form, the CDR3 reads TGTGCCAGCTCATCCAAGGGGTCGAATGAGCAGTTCTTC. It specifies CASSSKGSNEQFF.